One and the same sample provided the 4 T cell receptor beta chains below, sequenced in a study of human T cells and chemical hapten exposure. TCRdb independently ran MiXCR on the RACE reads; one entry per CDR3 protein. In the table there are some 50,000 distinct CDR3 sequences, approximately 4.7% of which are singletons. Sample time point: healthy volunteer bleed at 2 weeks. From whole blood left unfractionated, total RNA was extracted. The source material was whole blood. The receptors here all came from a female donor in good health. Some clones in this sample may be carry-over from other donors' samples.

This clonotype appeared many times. In DNA form, the CDR3 reads TGTGCCATCAGTCCGGGACAGGGGACTAGCACAGATACGCAGTATTTT. Residues: CAISPGQGTSTDTQYF. V usage is TRBV10-3 and J usage is TRBJ2-3; 10 bases fit TRBD1. CDR3 size: 16 residues. Trimming removed 5 bases from V and 0 bases from J; junction bases left unmatched: 5. The germline V gene has CDR1 ENHRY and CDR2 SYGVKD.

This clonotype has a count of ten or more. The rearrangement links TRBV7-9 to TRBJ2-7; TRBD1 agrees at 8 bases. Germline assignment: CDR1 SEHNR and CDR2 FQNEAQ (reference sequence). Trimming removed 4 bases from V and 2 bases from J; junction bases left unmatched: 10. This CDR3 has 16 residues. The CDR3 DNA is TGTGCCAGCAGCTCCGACAGGGGTGTAATCACCTACGAGCAGTACTTC. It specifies CASSSDRGVITYEQYF.

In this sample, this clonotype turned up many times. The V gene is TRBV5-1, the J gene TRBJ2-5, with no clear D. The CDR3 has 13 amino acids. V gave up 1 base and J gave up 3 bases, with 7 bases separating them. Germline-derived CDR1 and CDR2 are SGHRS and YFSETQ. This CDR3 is CASSLRQKETQYF. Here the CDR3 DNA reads TGCGCCAGCAGCTTGAGGCAGAAAGAGACCCAGTACTTC.

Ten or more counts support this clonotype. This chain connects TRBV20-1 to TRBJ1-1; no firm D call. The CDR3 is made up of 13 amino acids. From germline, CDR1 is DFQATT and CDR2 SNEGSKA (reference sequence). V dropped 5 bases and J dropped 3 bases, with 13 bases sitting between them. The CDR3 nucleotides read TGCAGTGCTCCCCAGGACGGGGACACTGAAGCTTTCTTT. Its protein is CSAPQDGDTEAFF.